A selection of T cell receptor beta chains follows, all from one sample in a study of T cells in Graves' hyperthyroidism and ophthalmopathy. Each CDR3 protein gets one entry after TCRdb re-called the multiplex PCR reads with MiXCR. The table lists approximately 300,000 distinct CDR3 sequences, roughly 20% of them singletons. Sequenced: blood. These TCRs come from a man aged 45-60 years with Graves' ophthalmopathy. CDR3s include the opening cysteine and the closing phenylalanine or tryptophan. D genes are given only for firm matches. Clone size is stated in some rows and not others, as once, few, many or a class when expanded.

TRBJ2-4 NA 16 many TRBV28 CASSLSQVGAKNIQYF
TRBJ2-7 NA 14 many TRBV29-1 CSVLVWGFPGEQYF
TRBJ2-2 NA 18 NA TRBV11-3 CASSLGLGRGRDTGELFF
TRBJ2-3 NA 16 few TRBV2 CASSELFQPGTDTQYF
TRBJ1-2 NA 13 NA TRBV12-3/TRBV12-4 CASSLDLRYGYTF
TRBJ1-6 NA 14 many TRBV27 CASRRTGLDSPLHF
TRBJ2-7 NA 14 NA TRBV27 CASTQDPQVHEQYF
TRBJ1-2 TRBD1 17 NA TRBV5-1 CASSLRGNRGVNYGYTF
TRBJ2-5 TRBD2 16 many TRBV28 CASSLVGRAQRGTQYF
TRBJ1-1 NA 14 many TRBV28 CASSLPGYNTEAFF
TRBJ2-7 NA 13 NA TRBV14 CASSQATTGEQYF
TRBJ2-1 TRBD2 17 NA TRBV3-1 CASSLGLATTTYNEQFF
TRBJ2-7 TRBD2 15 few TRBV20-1 CSASATSGVSYEQYF
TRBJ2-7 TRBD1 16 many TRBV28 CASSLRDRGQWDEQYF
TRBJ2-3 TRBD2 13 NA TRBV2 CASTIGREDTQYF
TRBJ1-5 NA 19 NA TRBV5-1 CASSLGGISLKASNQPQHF
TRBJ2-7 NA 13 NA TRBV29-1 CSAGAGGNYEQYF
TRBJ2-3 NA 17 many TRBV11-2 CASSLSGGQSHTDTQYF
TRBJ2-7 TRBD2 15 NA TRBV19 CASSIQTSGAYEQYF
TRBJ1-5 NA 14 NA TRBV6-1 CASSEWTANQPQHF
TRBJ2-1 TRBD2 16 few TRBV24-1 CATSDPGLGSYDEQFF
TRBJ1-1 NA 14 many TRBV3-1 CASSQDRVDTEAFF
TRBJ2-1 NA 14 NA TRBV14 CASSHPGRNNEQFF
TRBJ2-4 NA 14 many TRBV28 CASSNPGAKNIQYF
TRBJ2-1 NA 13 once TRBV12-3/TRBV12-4 CASSSQGRAGQFF
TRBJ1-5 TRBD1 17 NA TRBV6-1 CASSRKAPGGGNQPQHF
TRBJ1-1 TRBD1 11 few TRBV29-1 CSGTGNTEAFF
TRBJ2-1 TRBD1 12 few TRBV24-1 CATSTGIHEQFF
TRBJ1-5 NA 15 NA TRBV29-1 CSVVWAELPNQPQHF
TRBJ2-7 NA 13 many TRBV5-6 CASSLVSAYEQYF
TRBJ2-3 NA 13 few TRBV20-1 CSARESGTDTQYF
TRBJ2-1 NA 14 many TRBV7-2 CASSLLASYNEQFF
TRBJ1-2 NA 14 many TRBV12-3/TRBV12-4 CASRSPGADYGYTF
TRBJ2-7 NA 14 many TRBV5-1 CASSPVDGSDEQYF
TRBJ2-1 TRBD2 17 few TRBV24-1 CATGGETSGISYNEQFF
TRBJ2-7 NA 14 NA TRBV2 CASSWQGGSDEQYF
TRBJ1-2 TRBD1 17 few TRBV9 CASSVAVRGGPNYGYTF
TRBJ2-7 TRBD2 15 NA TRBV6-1 CASSGLRLAGYEQYF
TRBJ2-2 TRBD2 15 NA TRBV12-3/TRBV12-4 CASSGASGNTGELFF
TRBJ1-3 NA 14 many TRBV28 CASLRGGSGNTIYF
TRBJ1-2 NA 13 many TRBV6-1 CASTPTVYYGYTF
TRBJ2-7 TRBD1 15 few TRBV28 CASSLGGQAIYEQYF
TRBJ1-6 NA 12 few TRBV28 CAGGRYNSPLHF
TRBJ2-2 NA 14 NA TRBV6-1 CASSSTGIAGELFF
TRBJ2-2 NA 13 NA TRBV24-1 CASSPLPPGELFF
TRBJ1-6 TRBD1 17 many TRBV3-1 CASSQEVGGTADSPLHF
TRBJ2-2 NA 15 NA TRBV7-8 CASSPVRGGAGELFF
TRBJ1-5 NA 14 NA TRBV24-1 CATSDSPSNQPQHF
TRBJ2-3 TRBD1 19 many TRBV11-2 CASSSLPRGQGDSRYTQYF
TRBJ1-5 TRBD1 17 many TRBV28 CASSSENRGLSNQPQHF